Following are 20 T cell receptor beta chains from one sample sequenced in a study of blood T cell repertoires in COVID-19. Assay: immunoSEQ multiplex PCR; the TCRdb copy retains only in-frame clones and omits some. The sample lists about 220,000 clones, 70% to 90% seen once, with roughly 2.3% in the top ten. The specimen was PBMCs or T cells enriched from blood (not recorded which). These receptors were collected from a woman aged 40 to 55 with acute COVID-19.

V is TRBV4-1 and J is TRBJ2-1; 10 bases align to TRBD1. Germline values: CDR1 MGHRA, CDR2 YSYEKL. V shed 4 bases, J shed 8 bases, and the junction held 5 bases outside the gene matches. The CDR3 has 14 amino acids. CDR3 DNA: TGCGCCAGCAGCCCTAGGGACAGGGGATATGAGCAGTTCTTC. Translation gives CASSPRDRGYEQFF.

This clone was found once. The genes are TRBV3-1 (or the pseudogene TRBV3-2) and TRBJ2-3; 8 bases fit TRBD1. The CDR3 loop spans 14 amino acids. The germline CDR1 and CDR2 sequences are LGHDT and YNNKEL (reference sequence). V was pared by 1 base and J by 3 bases, with 0 bases of the junction left unmatched. Written as DNA, the CDR3 is TGTGCCAGCAGCCAAGGGACAGGGACAGATACGCAGTATTTT. Translation: CASSQGTGTDTQYF.

Turning to this clone: This sample includes further DNA sequences coding for the same CDR3. CDR3: CASSSGQGTYNEQFF. Written as DNA, the CDR3 is TGCGCCAGCAGCTCTGGACAGGGGACCTACAATGAGCAGTTCTTC. The chain is built from TRBV5-1 and TRBJ2-1; TRBD1 matches at 9 bases. CDR3 length: 15 amino acids. The V and J ends lost 3 bases and 2 bases, in that order; junction bases with no gene match: 3. CDR1 and CDR2 from the germline V gene are SGHRS and YFSETQ.

This chain connects TRBV3-1 (or the pseudogene TRBV3-2) to TRBJ2-3; tentatively, D is TRBD1 (6 bases). Trimming left V 4 bases short and J 5 bases short, with 13 bases between. The CDR3 length is 14 residues. Germline CDR1 LGHDT, CDR2 YNNKEL (reference sequence). The CDR3: CASSRGQPRDTQYF. The CDR3 DNA sequence: TGTGCCAGCAGCCGAGGACAGCCAAGAGATACGCAGTATTTT.

This sequence joins TRBV9 and TRBJ2-1; TRBD2 agrees at 9 bases. The CDR3 contains 17 residues. The germline CDR1 and CDR2 sequences are SGDLS and YYNGEE. The V gene end was trimmed by 0 bases and the J gene end by 4 bases; junction bases not matched to a gene: 8. This chain's CDR3 is CASSVVGAGGIYNEQFF. The CDR3 region has the DNA TGTGCCAGCAGCGTAGTAGGTGCGGGGGGGATTTACAATGAGCAGTTCTTC.

The chain joins TRBV2 to TRBJ2-1; tentative D call: TRBD2 (6 bases). In germline, CDR1 is SNHLY, CDR2 FYNNEI. This CDR3 comprises 13 residues. The ends were cut back, 2 bases at V and 7 bases at J, with 9 bases in the middle. CDR3 amino acids: CASSEIRGNEQFF. CDR3 coding DNA: TGTGCCAGCAGTGAAATCCGGGGGAATGAGCAGTTCTTC.

A few counts support this clone. The rearrangement uses TRBV7-9 and TRBJ2-3; 10 nucleotides match TRBD1. V shed 7 bases, J shed 4 bases, and the junction held 5 bases outside the gene matches. CDR3 length equals 14 residues. Germline CDR1 is SEHNR and CDR2 is FQNEAQ (reference sequence). The CDR3 DNA is TGTGCCAGCACCCGGGACAGGGGACCAGATACGCAGTATTTT. Translating gives CASTRDRGPDTQYF.

This chain connects TRBV11-3 to TRBJ1-3; 7 positions agree with TRBD1. The CDR3 has 16 residues. Germline CDR1 is SGHNT and CDR2 is YENEEA. V lost 6 bases and J lost 0; bases outside the gene matches: 8. The chain's CDR3 is CASSFHRGLSGNTIYF. The CDR3, as DNA: TGTGCCAGCAGTTTCCACAGGGGTCTCTCTGGAAACACCATATATTTT.

The genes are TRBV18 and TRBJ1-1; D is unclear. This CDR3 region has 13 residues. Germline CDR1 KGHSH, CDR2 LQKENI. V dropped 3 bases and J dropped 3 bases, with 8 bases sitting between them. CDR3 protein: CASSPSLDTEAFF. CDR3 DNA: TGTGCCAGCTCACCCTCCCTCGACACTGAAGCTTTCTTT.

V gene TRBV5-6 combines with J gene TRBJ1-2; 7 nucleotides line up with TRBD1. Germline-derived CDR1 and CDR2 are SGHDT and YYEEEE. This CDR3 has 15 amino acids. V dropped 4 bases and J dropped 3; count of bases not matched to a gene: 9. The CDR3 DNA follows: TGTGCCAGCAGCACGGACAGGTCGTCTTACTATGGCTACACCTTC. The encoded protein is CASSTDRSSYYGYTF. Full variable domain (outside the CDR3, taken from reference TRBV5-6 and TRBJ1-2): DAGVTQSPTHLIKTRGQQVTLRCSPKSGHDTVSWYQQALGQGPQFIFQYYEEEERQRGNFPDRFSGHQFPNYSSELNVNALLLGDSALYLCASSTDRSSYYGYTFGSGTRLTVV.

The genes are TRBV5-1 and TRBJ2-3; the D gene is possibly TRBD1 (5 bases). The CDR3 totals 13 residues. V shed 7 bases and J shed 3 bases, with 12 bases lying between them. The germline V gene has CDR1 SGHRS and CDR2 YFSETQ. For the CDR3, the DNA is TGCGCCAGCCTCCCTGACAGTACAGATACGCAGTATTTT. It codes for CASLPDSTDTQYF.

This sequence joins TRBV2 and TRBJ2-2; 7 bases are shared with TRBD2. Germline V gene data show CDR1 as SNHLY and CDR2 as FYNNEI. Trimming removed 4 bases from V and 6 bases from J; junction bases left unmatched: 2. The CDR3 has 13 amino acids. CDR3: CASSATSAGELFF. The DNA of the CDR3 is TGTGCCAGCAGTGCCACTAGCGCCGGGGAGCTGTTTTTT.

The rearrangement uses TRBV3-1 (or the pseudogene TRBV3-2) and TRBJ2-7; 8 positions match TRBD1. The CDR3 is made up of 15 amino acids. CDR1 LGHDT and CDR2 YNNKEL come from the germline V gene (reference sequence). The J segment lost 2 bases and the V segment lost 3 bases, leaving 6 bases of the junction unmatched. CDR3 bases: TGTGCCAGCAGCCACCGGGACAGGAGTGCCTACGAGCAGTACTTC. Its translation is CASSHRDRSAYEQYF.

This chain connects TRBV5-5 to TRBJ2-3; tentative D call: TRBD1 (6 bases). The ends were cut back, 4 bases at V and 0 bases at J, with 18 bases in the middle. The germline V gene has CDR1 SGHKS and CDR2 YYEKEE (reference sequence). There are 17 residues in the CDR3. CDR3 nucleotides: TGTGCCAGCAGCCAAAAAGGTGGGGGCTATAGCACAGATACGCAGTATTTT. It specifies CASSQKGGGYSTDTQYF.

The V gene is TRBV5-1, the J gene TRBJ1-4; D possibly corresponds to TRBD1 (5 bases). Germline CDR1 is SGHRS and CDR2 is YFSETQ. V was trimmed by 0 bases and J by 5 bases, leaving 11 bases between them. The CDR3 is 15 residues long. The DNA of the CDR3 is TGCGCCAGCAGCTTGGAGCTGGGGGGAAATGAAAAACTGTTTTTT. Amino acids: CASSLELGGNEKLFF.

The chain recombines TRBV5-1 with TRBJ1-6, with 9 bases aligning to TRBD1. Germline CDR1 SGHRS, CDR2 YFSETQ. This CDR3 has 14 residues. Trimming cost V 2 bases and J 9 bases; bases outside gene matches: 3. CDR3 nucleotides: TGCGCCAGCAGCTTAGCACAGGGGGCTTCACCCCTCCACTTT. Translating gives CASSLAQGASPLHF.

The chain links TRBV11-2 to TRBJ1-3; 11 nucleotides agree with TRBD1. The V gene end was trimmed by 3 bases and the J gene end by 4 bases; junction bases not matched to a gene: 2. The germline CDR1 and CDR2 sequences are SGHAT and FQNNGV. The CDR3 runs to 15 residues. CDR3 nucleotides: TGTGCCAGCAGCTTGGACAGGGGGCTAGGAAACACCATATATTTT. As protein: CASSLDRGLGNTIYF.

The chain carries TRBV5-6 and TRBJ2-1, with 12 nucleotides matching TRBD2. J gave up 11 bases and V 0 bases, and 12 bases lay outside the gene matches. The CDR3 runs to 17 residues. CDR1 and CDR2 from the germline V gene are SGHDT and YYEEEE. CDR3 residues: CASSLVGLAGTEGKQFF. CDR3 in DNA: TGTGCCAGCAGCTTGGTCGGACTAGCGGGAACGGAGGGAAAGCAGTTCTTC.

The chain combines TRBV12-3 or TRBV12-4 with TRBJ1-5; D is unclear. V was clipped by 2 bases and J by 4 bases, with 3 bases between them. The CDR3 spans 12 residues. The CDR3: CASSLLNQPQHF. The CDR3 nucleotides read TGTGCCAGCAGTTTACTTAATCAGCCCCAGCATTTT.

This rearrangement joins TRBV30 to TRBJ1-5, with D perhaps matching TRBD1 (5 bases). Trimming removed 0 bases at V and 7 bases at J, with 13 bases between. The CDR3 sequence is 14 residues long. Germline-derived CDR1 and CDR2 are GTSNPN and SVGIG (reference sequence). CDR3 sequence reads: CAWSVAGSGQPQHF. The CDR3 DNA is TGTGCCTGGAGTGTAGCAGGGTCAGGCCAGCCCCAGCATTTT.